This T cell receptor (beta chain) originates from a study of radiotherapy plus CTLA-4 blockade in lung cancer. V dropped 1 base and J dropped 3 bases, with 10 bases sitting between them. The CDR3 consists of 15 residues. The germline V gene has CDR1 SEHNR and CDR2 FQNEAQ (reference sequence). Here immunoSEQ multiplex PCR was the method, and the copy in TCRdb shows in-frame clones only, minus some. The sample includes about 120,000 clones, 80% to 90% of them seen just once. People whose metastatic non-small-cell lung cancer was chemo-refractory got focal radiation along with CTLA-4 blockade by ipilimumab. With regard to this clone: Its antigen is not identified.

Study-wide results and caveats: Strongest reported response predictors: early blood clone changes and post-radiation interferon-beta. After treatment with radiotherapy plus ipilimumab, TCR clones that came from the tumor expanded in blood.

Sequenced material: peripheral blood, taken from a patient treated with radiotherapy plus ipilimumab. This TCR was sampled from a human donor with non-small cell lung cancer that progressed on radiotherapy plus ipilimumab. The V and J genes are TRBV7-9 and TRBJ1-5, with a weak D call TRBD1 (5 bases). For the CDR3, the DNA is TGTGCCAGCAGCTTAGGAGGGGTGGACAATCAGCCCCAGCATTTT. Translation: CASSLGGVDNQPQHF.